This TCR beta chain was profiled in a study of T-cell memory formation after mild COVID-19. Background on the study: TCR clusters mostly belonged to single donors. General observations from the study: Some responding clones appeared in pre-infection memory, suggesting cross-reactive memory joined. CD4/CD8 balance characterized clones contracting day 15 to 85, and CD4+ skew characterized later expanders.

TCRdb re-called the 5' RACE reads with MiXCR, one entry per CDR3 protein. The sample contains about 390,000 distinct CDR3 sequences, 20% to 25% of which appear only once. Germline values: CDR1 MNHEY, CDR2 SVGEGT. This CDR3 contains 15 residues. Germline trimming cut 5 bases from V and 7 bases from J; bases unmatched to any gene: 11. In its sample, this clonotype was seen a few times. Antigen specificity is unknown. The chain joins TRBV6-2 or TRBV6-3 to TRBJ2-4, with 7 nucleotides matching TRBD1. Input material: PBMCs or a T cell subset sorted from them (not recorded which). The receptor comes from an adult woman who had mild COVID-19 (a few samples of this study predate the infection). Cell type and time point are not known. CDR3 nucleotide sequence: TGTGCCAGCAGTCCCTCGACAGGGAGAAGGAACATTCAGTACTTC. Translation gives CASSPSTGRRNIQYF.